Listed below are T cell receptor beta chains from one sample, sequenced in a study of OX40 agonist ivuxolimab in advanced cancers. Only in-frame clones appear in the TCRdb table, and some are missing; sequencing was by immunoSEQ multiplex PCR. The profile covers about 71,000 clones, with around 94% appearing a single time and approximately 14% taken by the ten largest. The sequenced sample was CD4+ or CD8+ T cells sorted from blood, obtained in a trial of the OX40 agonist ivuxolimab. The receptor set was obtained from an adult with an advanced solid tumor such as melanoma, head and neck, liver or kidney cancer. CDR3s include the opening cysteine and the closing phenylalanine or tryptophan. D genes are given only for firm matches.

v_gene	d_gene	j_gene	CDR3aa	CDR3nt
TRBV10-3	TRBD2	TRBJ2-7	CATLSGGDYEQYF	TGTGCCACCCTTAGCGGGGGGGACTACGAGCAGTACTTC
TRBV5-8	-	TRBJ2-3	CASRESDPGWFDTQYF	TGTGCCAGCAGGGAATCGGACCCTGGGTGGTTCGATACGCAGTATTTT
TRBV5-4	TRBD1	TRBJ1-4	CASSPGQPPEKLFF	TGTGCCAGCAGCCCGGGACAGCCCCCCGAAAAACTGTTTTTT
TRBV7-8	-	TRBJ2-1	CASSRISRGEDKDEQFF	TGTGCCAGCAGCCGTATCAGTCGAGGCGAGGATAAGGATGAGCAGTTCTTC
TRBV27	-	TRBJ1-2	CASSLDGHYGYTF	TGTGCCAGCAGTTTGGACGGACACTATGGCTACACCTTC
TRBV12-5	-	TRBJ1-2	CASGLVGYSYGYTF	TGTGCTAGTGGTTTGGTAGGCTACAGCTATGGCTACACCTTC
TRBV2	TRBD1	TRBJ2-1	CASLPIRTGELEQFF	TGTGCCAGCCTGCCGATTCGGACAGGGGAGCTTGAGCAGTTCTTC
TRBV4-3	-	TRBJ2-1	CASSQEAKTIEFF	TGCGCCAGCAGCCAAGAAGCAAAAACTATAGAGTTCTTC
TRBV5-1	-	TRBJ1-2	CASSAADFSGYTF	TGCGCCAGCAGCGCAGCCGATTTCAGTGGCTACACCTTC
TRBV4-3	-	TRBJ2-7	CASSQDLGGRRDEQYF	TGCGCCAGCAGCCAAGATCTCGGGGGTAGACGGGACGAGCAGTACTTC
TRBV6-5	TRBD1	TRBJ1-2	CASSLGQGASGYTF	TGTGCCAGCAGCCTCGGACAGGGGGCGTCTGGCTACACCTTC
TRBV21-1	-	TRBJ2-4	CASSTREARWLAKNIQYF	TGTGCCAGCAGCACACGGGAGGCCAGGTGGCTAGCCAAAAACATTCAGTACTTC
TRBV7-2	TRBD1	TRBJ2-5	CASSSQGGRPLQETQYF	TGTGCCAGCAGCTCACAAGGGGGCAGACCCCTCCAAGAGACCCAGTACTTC
TRBV18	-	TRBJ1-1	CASSPREPWAVEAFF	TGTGCCAGCTCACCAAGGGAACCTTGGGCGGTTGAAGCTTTCTTT
TRBV5-4	-	TRBJ2-7	CASSLAPGSYEQYF	TGTGCCAGCAGCTTGGCCCCAGGGTCCTACGAGCAGTACTTC
TRBV5-5	-	TRBJ1-2	CASSLELGSSGYGYTF	TGTGCCAGCAGCTTGGAATTGGGAAGTTCGGGCTATGGCTACACCTTC
TRBV5-6	TRBD2	TRBJ2-1	CASSLGLAAWRQFF	TGTGCCAGCAGCTTGGGTCTAGCGGCCTGGAGGCAGTTCTTC
TRBV9	-	TRBJ1-1	CASSPTPNTEAFF	TGTGCCAGCAGCCCGACACCGAACACTGAAGCTTTCTTT
TRBV7-6	-	TRBJ2-7	CASSLDVSGSWYEQYF	TGTGCCAGCAGCTTAGACGTTAGCGGAAGTTGGTACGAGCAGTACTTC
TRBV28	-	TRBJ1-3	CASSLLGTAGNTIYF	TGTGCCAGCAGTTTACTCGGAACTGCTGGAAACACCATATATTTT
TRBV19	TRBD1	TRBJ1-1	CASSIGQGNTEAFF	TGTGCCAGTAGTATAGGACAGGGGAACACTGAAGCTTTCTTT
TRBV5-6	TRBD1	TRBJ1-2	CASTTPPGQGLSYYGYTF	TGTGCCAGCACCACTCCTCCGGGACAGGGTCTTTCTTATTATGGCTACACCTTC
TRBV30	TRBD2	TRBJ2-3	CAWSLAATSTDTQYF	TGTGCCTGGTCACTAGCGGCTACTAGCACAGATACGCAGTATTTT
TRBV4-1	-	TRBJ1-5	CASSQLDGYSNQPQHF	TGCGCCAGCAGCCAACTGGACGGATATAGCAATCAGCCCCAGCATTTT
TRBV7-6	-	TRBJ2-2	CASSGRVAGPPGELFF	TGTGCCAGCAGCGGCAGGGTTGCGGGGCCCCCCGGGGAGCTGTTTTTT
TRBV5-5	TRBD2	TRBJ2-1	CASSLGLAQFYNEQFF	TGTGCCAGCAGCTTGGGACTAGCGCAATTCTACAATGAGCAGTTCTTC
TRBV25-1	-	TRBJ1-2	CASSGAGDGYTF	TGTGCCAGCAGTGGAGCAGGGGATGGCTACACCTTC
TRBV29-1	-	TRBJ2-7	CSVARDYSYEQYF	TGCAGCGTCGCCAGGGATTACTCCTACGAGCAGTACTTC
TRBV6-5	-	TRBJ2-7	CASSADSYEQYF	TGTGCCAGCAGTGCGGACAGCTACGAGCAGTACTTC
TRBV9	-	TRBJ2-3	CASSVEGVFSTDTQYF	TGTGCCAGCAGCGTAGAAGGGGTTTTCAGCACAGATACGCAGTATTTT
TRBV5-1	-	TRBJ1-5	CASSVPPWPPGPRARNQPQHF	TGCGCCAGCAGCGTCCCTCCTTGGCCTCCGGGCCCTCGAGCCCGCAATCAGCCCCAGCATTTT
TRBV5-6	TRBD2	TRBJ2-7	CASSDLAGGASSYEQYF	TGTGCCAGCAGCGACCTAGCGGGGGGCGCCAGCTCCTACGAGCAGTACTTC
TRBV5-1	-	TRBJ2-3	CASRPPTREVGDTQYF	TGCGCCAGCAGGCCCCCCACCAGGGAGGTGGGTGATACGCAGTATTTT
TRBV4-3	-	TRBJ1-3	CASSPRSLPGSAGNTIYF	TGCGCCAGCAGCCCGCGGTCCCTCCCAGGGTCGGCAGGAAACACCATATATTTT